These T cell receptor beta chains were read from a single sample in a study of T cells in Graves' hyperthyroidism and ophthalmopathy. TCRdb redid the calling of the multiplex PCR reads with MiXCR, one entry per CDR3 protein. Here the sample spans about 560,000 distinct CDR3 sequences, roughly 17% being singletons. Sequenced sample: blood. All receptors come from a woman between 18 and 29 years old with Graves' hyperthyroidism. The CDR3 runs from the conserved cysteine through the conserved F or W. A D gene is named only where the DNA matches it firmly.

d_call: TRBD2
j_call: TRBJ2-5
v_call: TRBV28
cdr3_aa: CASRGTPGGETQYF

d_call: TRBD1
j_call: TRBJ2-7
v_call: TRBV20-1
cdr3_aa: CSAFHPGTGSYEQYF

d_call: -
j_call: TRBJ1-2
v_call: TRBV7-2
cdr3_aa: CASSSLWGNYGYTF

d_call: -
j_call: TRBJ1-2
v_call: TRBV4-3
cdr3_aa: CASSQDFRGYTF

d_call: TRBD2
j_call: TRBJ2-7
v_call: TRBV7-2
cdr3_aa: CASSWGGRGTSGSYEQYF

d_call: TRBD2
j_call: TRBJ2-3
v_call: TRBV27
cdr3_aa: CASTPSGGAGDTQYF

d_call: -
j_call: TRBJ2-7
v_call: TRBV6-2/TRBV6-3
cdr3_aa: CASNHLFGNEQYF

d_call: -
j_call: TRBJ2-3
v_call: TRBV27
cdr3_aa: CASSLGLTSTDTQYF

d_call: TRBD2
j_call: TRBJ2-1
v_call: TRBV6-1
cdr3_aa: CASAGLAGVAAYNEQFF

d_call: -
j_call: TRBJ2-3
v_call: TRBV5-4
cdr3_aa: CASSPLGADTQYF

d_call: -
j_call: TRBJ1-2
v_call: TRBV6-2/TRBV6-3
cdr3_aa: CASSSRDGRNYGYTF

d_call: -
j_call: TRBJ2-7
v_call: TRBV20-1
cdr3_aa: CSVIGHIEQYF

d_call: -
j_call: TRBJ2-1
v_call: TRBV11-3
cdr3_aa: CASSLDGRDNPFF

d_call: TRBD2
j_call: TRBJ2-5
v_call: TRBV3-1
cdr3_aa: CASRIAGGYQETQYF

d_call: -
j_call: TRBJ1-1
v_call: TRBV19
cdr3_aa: CASSVSRNTEAFF

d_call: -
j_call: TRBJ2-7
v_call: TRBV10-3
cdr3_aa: CAISESDVNEQYF

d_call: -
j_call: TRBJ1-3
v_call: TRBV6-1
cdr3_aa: CASSEGHYSGNTIYF

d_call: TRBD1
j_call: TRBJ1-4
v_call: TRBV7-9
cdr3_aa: CASRPPGQGAQKLFF

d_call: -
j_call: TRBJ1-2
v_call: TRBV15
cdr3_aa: CATSVQGGYGYTF

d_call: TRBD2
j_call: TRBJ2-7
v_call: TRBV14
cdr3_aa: CASSQVSAGVEQYF

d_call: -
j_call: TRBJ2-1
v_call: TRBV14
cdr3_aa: CASSQGDTYNEQFF

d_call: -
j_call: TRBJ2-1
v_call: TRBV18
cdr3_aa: CASSPRRDNEQFF

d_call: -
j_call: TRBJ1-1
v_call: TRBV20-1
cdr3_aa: CSARDVEAFF

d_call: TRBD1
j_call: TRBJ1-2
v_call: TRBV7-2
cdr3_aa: CASSLATGTGDGYTF

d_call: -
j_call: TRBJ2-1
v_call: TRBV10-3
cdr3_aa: CAISEYWAKSYNEQFF

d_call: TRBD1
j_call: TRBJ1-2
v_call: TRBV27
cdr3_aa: CASSRWTGALDLYGYTF

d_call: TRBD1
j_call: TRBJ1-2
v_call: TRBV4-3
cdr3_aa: CASSQAGQGSLYGYTF